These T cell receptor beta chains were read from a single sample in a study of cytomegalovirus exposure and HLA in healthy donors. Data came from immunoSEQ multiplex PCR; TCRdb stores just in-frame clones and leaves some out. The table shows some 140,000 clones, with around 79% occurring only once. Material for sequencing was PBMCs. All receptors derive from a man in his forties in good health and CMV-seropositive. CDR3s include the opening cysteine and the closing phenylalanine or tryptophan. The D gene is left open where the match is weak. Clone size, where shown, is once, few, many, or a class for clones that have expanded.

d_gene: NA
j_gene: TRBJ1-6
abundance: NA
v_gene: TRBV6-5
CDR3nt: TGTGCCAGCAGTTACGCGGGGCTTAATTCACCCCTCCACTTT
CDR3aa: CASSYAGLNSPLHF

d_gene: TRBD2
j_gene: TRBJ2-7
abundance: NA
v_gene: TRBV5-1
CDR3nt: TGCGCCAGCAGCGGGGAGACTAGCGGGAACTACGAGCAGTACTTC
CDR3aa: CASSGETSGNYEQYF

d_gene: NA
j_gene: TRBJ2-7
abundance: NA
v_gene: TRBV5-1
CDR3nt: TGCGCCAGCAGCTTGGGACAGGTCACCTACGAGCAGTACTTC
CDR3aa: CASSLGQVTYEQYF

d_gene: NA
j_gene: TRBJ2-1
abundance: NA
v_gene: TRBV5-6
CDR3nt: TGTGCCAGCAGCTTGGTTATCGAGCAGTTCTTC
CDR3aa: CASSLVIEQFF

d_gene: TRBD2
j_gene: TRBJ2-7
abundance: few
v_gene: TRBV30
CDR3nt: TGTGCCTGGAGAGACAGCGGGGCGGCCGAGCAGTACTTC
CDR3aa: CAWRDSGAAEQYF

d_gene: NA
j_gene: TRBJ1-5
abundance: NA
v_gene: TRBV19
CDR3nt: TGTGCCAGTAGTATAGTAGTCCACAATCAGCCCCAGCATTTT
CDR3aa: CASSIVVHNQPQHF

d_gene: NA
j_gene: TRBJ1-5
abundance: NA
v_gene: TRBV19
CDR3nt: TGTGCCAGTAGTGGAGGAACACCTTATTATAGCAATCAGCCCCAGCATTTT
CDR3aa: CASSGGTPYYSNQPQHF

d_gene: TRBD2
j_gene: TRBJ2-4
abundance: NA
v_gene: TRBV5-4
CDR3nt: TGTGCCAGCAGCTCTGGACTAGTCAAAAACATTCAGTACTTC
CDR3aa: CASSSGLVKNIQYF

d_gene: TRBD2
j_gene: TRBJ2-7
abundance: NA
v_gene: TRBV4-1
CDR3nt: TGCGCCAGCAGCACCCAACTCGACAGCGCCGGGACTAGGATCTACGAGCAGTACTTC
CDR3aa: CASSTQLDSAGTRIYEQYF

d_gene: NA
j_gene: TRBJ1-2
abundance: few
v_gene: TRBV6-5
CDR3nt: TGTGCCAGCAGCTACAGGGAGAGTATAGGTGGCTACACCTTC
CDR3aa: CASSYRESIGGYTF

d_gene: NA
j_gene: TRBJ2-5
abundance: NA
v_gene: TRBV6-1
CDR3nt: TGTGCCAGCAGCGGCCAGGGAGGTCGCCAAGAGACCCAGTACTTC
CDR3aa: CASSGQGGRQETQYF

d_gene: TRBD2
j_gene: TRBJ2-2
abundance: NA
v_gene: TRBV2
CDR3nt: TGTGCCAGCAGCGCAACCGAGGGACTAGCGGTCACCGGGGAGCTGTTTTTT
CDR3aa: CASSATEGLAVTGELFF

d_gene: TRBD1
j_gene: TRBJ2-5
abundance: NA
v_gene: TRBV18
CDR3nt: TGTGCCAGCTCGCCCGGGACAGGGGTGGAGACCCAGTACTTC
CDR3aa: CASSPGTGVETQYF

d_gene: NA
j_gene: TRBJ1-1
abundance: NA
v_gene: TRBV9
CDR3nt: TGTGCCAGCAGCGAACTTTCAGGCGACACTGAAGCTTTCTTT
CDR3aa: CASSELSGDTEAFF

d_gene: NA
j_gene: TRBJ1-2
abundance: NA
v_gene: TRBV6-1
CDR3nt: TGTGCCAGCAGTGATCAGGGGAGCACTAACTATGGCTACACCTTC
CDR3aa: CASSDQGSTNYGYTF

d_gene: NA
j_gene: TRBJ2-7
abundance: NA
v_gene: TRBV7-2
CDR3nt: TGTGCCAGCAGCTTAGCCTATAGGACCCCGGGGGAGCAGTACTTC
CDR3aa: CASSLAYRTPGEQYF

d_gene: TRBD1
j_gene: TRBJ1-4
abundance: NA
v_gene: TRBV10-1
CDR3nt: TGCGCCAGCAGCCAGGACAGGGGATCTGAAAAACTGTTTTTT
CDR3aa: CASSQDRGSEKLFF

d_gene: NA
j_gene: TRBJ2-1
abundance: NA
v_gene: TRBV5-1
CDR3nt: TGCGCCAGCAGTCTCGCGACAGGCGCTAGGGTTAGTGAGCAGTTCTTC
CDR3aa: CASSLATGARVSEQFF

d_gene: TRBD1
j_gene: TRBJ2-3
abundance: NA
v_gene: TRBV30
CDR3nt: TGTGCCTGGAGTCGACAGGGTCCAGATACGCAGTATTTT
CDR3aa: CAWSRQGPDTQYF

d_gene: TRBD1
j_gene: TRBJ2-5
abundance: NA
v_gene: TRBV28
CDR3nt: TGTGCCAGCAGTCTCAGGGGGCTGGCAGAGACCCAGTACTTC
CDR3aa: CASSLRGLAETQYF

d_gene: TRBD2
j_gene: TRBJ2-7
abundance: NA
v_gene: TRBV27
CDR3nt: TGTGCCAGCATGGGTTCGAGCCTAGCGGGAGTTGGCGAGCAGTACTTC
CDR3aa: CASMGSSLAGVGEQYF

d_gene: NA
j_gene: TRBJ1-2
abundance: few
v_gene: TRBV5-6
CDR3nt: TGTGCCAGCAGCTTGGGACAGATGAACTATGGCTACACCTTC
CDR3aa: CASSLGQMNYGYTF

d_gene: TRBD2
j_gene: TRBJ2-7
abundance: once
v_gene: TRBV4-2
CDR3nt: TGTGCCAGCAGCCAAGAAGTCGCGACTAGCGGAACTTTCTACGAGCAGTACTTC
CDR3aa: CASSQEVATSGTFYEQYF

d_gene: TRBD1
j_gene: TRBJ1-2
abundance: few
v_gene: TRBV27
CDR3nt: TGTGCCAGCAGTCGACAGGGCTATGGCTACACCTTC
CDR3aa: CASSRQGYGYTF

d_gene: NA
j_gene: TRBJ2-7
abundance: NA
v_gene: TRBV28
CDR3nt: TGTGCCAGCCTCGGGGTCTTGAAGCAGTACTTC
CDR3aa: CASLGVLKQYF

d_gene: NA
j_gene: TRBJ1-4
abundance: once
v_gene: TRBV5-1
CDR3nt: TGCGCCAGCAGCTTGAGCGTGCCTTTCGAAAAACTGTTTTTT
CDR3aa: CASSLSVPFEKLFF